Presented here are 26 T cell receptor beta chains from one specimen sequenced in a study of blood T cell repertoires in COVID-19. Produced via immunoSEQ multiplex PCR; TCRdb's table is partial and in-frame only. The profile covers 170,000 or so clones, with around nine tenths appearing a single time and under 0.7% taken by the ten largest. Sequencing used peripheral blood. These receptors were collected from a man aged 60 to 75 with COVID-19, enrolled during active disease.

The V and J genes are TRBV28 and TRBJ2-6, with 10 bases identical to TRBD1. V shed 6 bases and J 0 bases; nucleotides not matched to a gene: 2. The CDR3 runs 16 residues. Germline assignment: CDR1 MDHEN and CDR2 SYDVKM. The CDR3 here is CASRGQGNSGANVLTF. Written as DNA, the CDR3 is TGTGCCAGCAGGGGACAGGGGAACTCTGGGGCCAACGTCCTGACTTTC. The full variable domain, completed using reference TRBV28 and TRBJ2-6, is DVKVTQSSRYLVKRTGEKVFLECVQDMDHENMFWYRQDPGLGLRLIYFSYDVKMKEKGDIPEGYSVSREKKERFSLILESASTNQTSMYLCASRGQGNSGANVLTFGAGSRLTVL.

The chain carries TRBV7-3 and TRBJ2-1; possible D gene TRBD2, 5 bases. Germline CDR1 is SGHTA and CDR2 is FQGTGA. The CDR3 spans 14 residues. Trimming stripped 3 bases from V and 10 bases from J, with 16 bases between. Here the CDR3 reads CASSFGGLNGEQFF. The CDR3 bases are TGTGCCAGCAGCTTTGGCGGACTGAACGGCGAGCAGTTCTTC.

J is TRBJ2-7 and V is TRBV29-1; TRBD1 aligns across 7 bases. Germline V CDR1 and CDR2: SQVTM, ANQGSEA. The CDR3 extends over 11 amino acids. The J segment lost 7 bases and the V segment lost 3 bases, leaving 3 bases of the junction unmatched. CDR3 nucleotide sequence: TGCAGCGTTGATAGGGGGCAAGAGCAGTACTTC. As protein: CSVDRGQEQYF.

The gene calls are TRBV4-1 and TRBJ2-7, with 8 bases lining up with TRBD2. The CDR3 has 16 residues. Germline values: CDR1 MGHRA, CDR2 YSYEKL. With 2 bases clipped from V and 1 base from J, the junction kept 7 bases outside the gene matches. CDR3 bases: TGCGCCAGCAGCCAACGAACTAGCGGTACTTCCTACGAGCAGTACTTC. This sequence encodes CASSQRTSGTSYEQYF.

The chain links TRBV11-2 to TRBJ2-7; the match to TRBD1 covers 9 bases. The V gene's germline CDR1 is SGHAT and CDR2 FQNNGV. The CDR3 covers 15 residues. V was clipped by 7 bases and J by 1 base; unmatched bases: 8. CDR3 DNA: TGTGCCAGCACCGTCCGACAGGGGGGATCCTACGAGCAGTACTTC. It translates to CASTVRQGGSYEQYF.

The gene calls are TRBV18 and TRBJ1-1; unclear D gene. V was shortened by 8 bases and J by 2 bases, with 18 bases between the two germline ends. The CDR3 has 15 amino acids. The germline gives CDR1 KGHSH, CDR2 LQKENI. The CDR3 loop reads CASLENLNSNTEAFF. CDR3 bases: TGTGCCAGCCTCGAAAACCTCAACTCAAACACTGAAGCTTTCTTT.

The rearrangement links TRBV27 to TRBJ1-2, with TRBD1 as a possible D gene (5 bases). The V end lost 0 bases, the J end lost 8 bases, and 7 bases lay between the germline ends. The CDR3 covers 12 residues. CDR1 is MNHEY, CDR2 SMNVEV, per germline (reference sequence). CDR3: CASSLSGAGYTF. The CDR3 DNA sequence: TGTGCCAGCAGTTTATCAGGGGCAGGCTACACCTTC.

The chain couples TRBV7-9 to TRBJ2-7; D unclear. Germline lookup yields CDR1 SEHNR and CDR2 FQNEAQ (reference sequence). This CDR3 contains 13 residues. The V end lost 1 base, the J end lost 3 bases, and 7 bases lay between the germline ends. The CDR3 region has the DNA TGTGCCAGCAGCTTAGACAGCTTCTACGAGCAGTACTTC. This encodes CASSLDSFYEQYF.

On this clone itself: Other nucleotide sequences in the sample specify the same CDR3. The chain is built from TRBV3-1 (or the pseudogene TRBV3-2) and TRBJ2-3; 7 bases fit TRBD2. Unmatched junction bases numbered 1, after V lost 1 base and J lost 3 bases. The CDR3 totals 14 residues. From germline, CDR1 is LGHDT and CDR2 YNNKEL (reference sequence). CDR3 region: CASSQGGGTDTQYF. In DNA form, the CDR3 reads TGTGCCAGCAGCCAAGGGGGGGGTACAGATACGCAGTATTTT.

V gene TRBV5-6 combines with J gene TRBJ1-2; 9 nucleotides match TRBD1. The V and J ends lost 4 bases and 5 bases, in that order; junction bases with no gene match: 9. From germline, CDR1 is SGHDT and CDR2 YYEEEE. There are 15 residues in the CDR3. The CDR3 spells CASSPGDREGYGYTF. The CDR3 bases are TGTGCCAGCAGCCCCGGGGACAGGGAAGGGTATGGCTACACCTTC.

V gene TRBV6-4 combines with J gene TRBJ1-2; 9 bases fit TRBD1. After removal of 3 bases from V and 8 bases from J, the junction contained 4 bases not matched to a gene. Germline V gene sequence: CDR1 MRHNA, CDR2 SNTAGT. This CDR3 has 13 residues. Here the CDR3 reads CASSEGTGFGYTF. CDR3 DNA: TGTGCCAGCAGTGAAGGGACAGGGTTCGGCTACACCTTC.

The chain carries TRBV14 and TRBJ1-1; D gene uncertain. The ends were cut back, 5 bases at V and 1 base at J, with 8 bases in the middle. The CDR3 consists of 13 residues. CDR1 is SGHDN and CDR2 is FVKESK in the germline V gene. CDR3 bases: TGTGCCAGCAGCAACGGTCCGAACACTGAAGCTTTCTTT. Protein product: CASSNGPNTEAFF.

The V and J genes are TRBV27 and TRBJ2-5, with a possible D match to TRBD2 (5 bases). The CDR3 is 16 residues long. In germline, CDR1 is MNHEY, CDR2 SMNVEV (reference sequence). V lost 1 base and J 5 bases, leaving 17 bases between the germline ends. The CDR3 DNA is TGTGCCAGCAGTTTATTACTCGGGAACGCCAGGGAGACCCAGTACTTC. Amino acid sequence: CASSLLLGNARETQYF.

This clone was picked up one time. The chain is built from TRBV5-1 and TRBJ2-3, with 12 nucleotides matching TRBD1. The CDR3 loop spans 16 amino acids. Unmatched junction bases numbered 4, after V lost 4 bases and J lost 1 base. Germline lookup yields CDR1 SGHRS and CDR2 YFSETQ. CDR3 sequence (DNA): TGCGCCAGCAGCCCGGGACAGGGGGCCCGCACAGATACGCAGTATTTT. Translation: CASSPGQGARTDTQYF.

The chain carries TRBV10-3 and TRBJ2-5; 9 bases are a match to TRBD1. CDR3 length: 15 residues. Germline V gene sequence: CDR1 ENHRY, CDR2 SYGVKD. V was clipped by 6 bases and J by 4 bases; unmatched bases: 9. The DNA of the CDR3 is TGTGCCATCAGCCACACGGGACAGGGTCGAGAGACCCAGTACTTC. Translation: CAISHTGQGRETQYF.

The genes are TRBV23-1 and TRBJ2-7, with D maybe TRBD1 (5 bases). TRBV23-1 is an ORF, with its function uncertain. The germline V and J ends were trimmed by 6 bases and 4 bases, with 7 bases remaining between them. CDR3 length: 11 amino acids. The CDR3 DNA is TGCGCCAGCAGACAGGTATACGAGCAGTACTTC. Translated: CASRQVYEQYF.

The V and J genes are TRBV5-1 and TRBJ2-5; D might be TRBD1 (6 bases). Per the germline V gene, CDR1 is SGHRS and CDR2 is YFSETQ. This CDR3 spans 14 amino acids. The V end was cut by 0 bases, the J end by 5 bases, with 11 bases between. The CDR3 coding sequence is TGCGCCAGCAGCTTGGGGGGGCCGGAGGAGACCCAGTACTTC. Protein product: CASSLGGPEETQYF.

This chain's CDR3 is CASSSREGQETQYF. CDR3 coding DNA: TGTGCCAGCAGCTCCAGGGAGGGCCAAGAGACCCAGTACTTC. The chain joins TRBV13 to TRBJ2-5, with TRBD2 matching 7 bases. Unmatched junction bases numbered 3, after V lost 4 bases and J lost 1 base. The CDR3 length is 14 residues. Germline V gene sequence: CDR1 PRHDT, CDR2 FYEKMQ (reference sequence).

This chain joins TRBV14 and TRBJ1-2; TRBD1 matches at 7 bases. The CDR3 loop spans 15 amino acids. J was trimmed by 4 bases and V by 6 bases; bases with no gene match: 11. Germline-derived CDR1 and CDR2 are SGHDN and FVKESK. The CDR3 bases are TGTGCCAGCAGTGCGGACAGGCTTACATCCTATGGCTACACCTTC. This codes for CASSADRLTSYGYTF.

The chain joins TRBV11-2 to TRBJ1-6; D unresolved. The V gene lost 3 bases and the J gene lost 10 bases, with 16 bases spanning the gap. This CDR3 spans 15 amino acids. Germline CDR1 and CDR2: SGHAT and FQNNGV. CDR3 in amino acids: CASSFLLAGESPLHF. The CDR3 coding sequence is TGTGCCAGCAGCTTTCTGTTAGCTGGGGAGTCACCCCTCCACTTT.

The rearrangement joins TRBV7-2 to TRBJ1-1; weak D call: TRBD1 (6 bases). Germline V lookup: CDR1 SGHTA, CDR2 FQGNSA. The CDR3 length is 14 residues. V was trimmed by 4 bases and J by 4 bases, leaving 13 bases between them. This chain's CDR3 is CASSSNRVATEAFF. CDR3 sequence (DNA): TGTGCCAGCAGCTCGAACAGGGTTGCCACTGAAGCTTTCTTT.

The chain's CDR3 is CASSYSRSPSNQPQHF. CDR3 DNA: TGTGCCAGCAGTTACTCGAGGTCCCCTAGCAATCAGCCCCAGCATTTT. The chain recombines TRBV6-2 or TRBV6-3 with TRBJ1-5; D is uncertain. Between the trimmed V and J ends, which lost 0 bases and 0 bases, there was a span of 9 bases. The CDR3 extends over 16 amino acids. Germline CDR1 MNHEY, CDR2 SVGEGT.

The rearrangement uses TRBV7-9 and TRBJ1-2; 8 positions match TRBD1. Germline V gives CDR1 SEHNR, CDR2 FQNEAQ (reference sequence). This CDR3 is built from 15 residues. Trimming took 5 bases from V and 0 from J; bases not matched to a gene: 5. CDR3 nucleotide sequence: TGTGCCAGCAGCATCCAGGGGGCATCTAACTATGGCTACACCTTC. Translating it yields CASSIQGASNYGYTF.

This clone appeared a single time. The gene calls are TRBV12-3 or TRBV12-4 and TRBJ1-2; D is undetermined. Deletions cut 5 bases from V and 4 bases from J, with 8 bases between. The CDR3 totals 12 residues. The CDR3 loop reads CASSRPGYGYTF. DNA for the CDR3: TGTGCCAGCAGTCGACCGGGCTATGGCTACACCTTC.

The J gene is TRBJ2-7, the V gene TRBV7-9; D perhaps matches TRBD2 (5 bases). The V gene lost 3 bases and the J gene lost 3 bases, with 12 bases spanning the gap. The CDR3 consists of 14 residues. Looked up from germline, CDR1 is SEHNR and CDR2 is FQNEAQ (reference sequence). The CDR3 DNA follows: TGTGCCAGCAGCTTGGTGACGGGAAACTACGAGCAGTACTTC. It is translated as CASSLVTGNYEQYF.

Only one count was recorded for this clone. The CDR3 sequence is CASSANQGNSGNTIYF. CDR3 coding DNA: TGTGCCAGCAGCGCCAACCAGGGAAACTCTGGAAACACCATATATTTT. The J gene is TRBJ1-3, the V gene TRBV9, with D possibly TRBD1 on 5 matching bases. The CDR3 is 16 residues long. CDR1 and CDR2 from the germline V gene are SGDLS and YYNGEE. V was shortened by 3 bases and J by 0 bases, with 13 bases between the two germline ends.